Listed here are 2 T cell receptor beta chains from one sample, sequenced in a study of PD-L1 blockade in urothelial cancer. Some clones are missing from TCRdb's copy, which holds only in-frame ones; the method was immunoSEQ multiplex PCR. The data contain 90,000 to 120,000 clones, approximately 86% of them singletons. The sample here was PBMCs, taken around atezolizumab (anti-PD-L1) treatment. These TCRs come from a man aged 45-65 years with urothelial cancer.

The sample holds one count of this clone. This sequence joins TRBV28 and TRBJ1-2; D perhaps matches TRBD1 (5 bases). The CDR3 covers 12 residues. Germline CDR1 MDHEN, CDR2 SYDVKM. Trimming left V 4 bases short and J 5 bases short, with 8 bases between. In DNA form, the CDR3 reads TGTGCCAGCAGTTCCCAGGGATATGGCTACACCTTC. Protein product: CASSSQGYGYTF.

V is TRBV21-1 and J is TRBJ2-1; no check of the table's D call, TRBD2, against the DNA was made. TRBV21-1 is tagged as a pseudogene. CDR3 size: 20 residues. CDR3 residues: CASSIYPGTSGIQRNNEQFF. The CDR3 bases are TGTGCCAGCAGCATATACCCAGGGACTAGCGGGATCCAGAGGAACAATGAGCAGTTCTTC.